These 28 T cell receptor beta chains were all obtained from the same sample, sequenced in a study of STAT5B mutations in CD4+ large granular lymphocyte leukemia. The protocol was immunoSEQ multiplex PCR, while the TCRdb copy is restricted to in-frame clones and leaves out a portion. The sample holds around 20,000 clones; around 78% are singletons and the top ten take 0.42%. Sample: CD4+ T cells from blood buffy coats. Receptors were obtained from a human donor in good health.

V usage is TRBV9 and J usage is TRBJ2-1; 8 bases are shared with TRBD1. The CDR3 is 16 amino acids. V lost 0 bases, J lost 2 bases, and 4 bases stayed unmatched. The germline CDR1 and CDR2 sequences are SGDLS and YYNGEE. CDR3 nucleotide sequence: TGTGCCAGCAGCGTAGAACAGGGGGGAACCTACAATGAGCAGTTCTTC. The encoded protein is CASSVEQGGTYNEQFF.

The chain carries TRBV6-5 and TRBJ2-7; tentatively, D is TRBD1 (5 bases). Germline values: CDR1 MNHEY, CDR2 SVGAGI. The CDR3 has 12 residues. Trimming took off 6 bases at V and 3 bases at J, with 9 bases between the two ends. The CDR3 DNA sequence: TGTGCCAGCAGGGCCCAGGGCTACGAGCAGTACTTC. This gives the protein CASRAQGYEQYF.

This clone was seen only once. The chain has TRBV19 and TRBJ2-7; 9 bases are shared with TRBD1. The CDR3 runs to 16 residues. Germline lookup yields CDR1 LNHDA and CDR2 SQIVND (reference sequence). Trimming cost V 6 bases and J 3 bases; bases outside gene matches: 12. CDR3 residues: CASSVTGTGRNYEQYF. The CDR3 DNA is TGTGCCAGTAGCGTAACCGGGACAGGGAGAAACTACGAGCAGTACTTC.

The rearrangement uses TRBV5-4 and TRBJ2-1; D is uncertain. CDR1 is SGHNT and CDR2 is YYREEE in the germline V gene (reference sequence). Trimming pared 5 bases from V and 8 bases from J, leaving 14 bases between. This CDR3 comprises 13 residues. CDR3: CASSPGPPDEQFF. CDR3 coding DNA: TGTGCCAGCAGTCCCGGTCCCCCAGATGAGCAGTTCTTC.

The rearrangement links TRBV7-2 to TRBJ1-2, with D unclear. This CDR3 spans 14 amino acids. CDR1 and CDR2 from the germline V gene are SGHTA and FQGNSA. Between the trimmed V and J ends, which lost 5 bases and 6 bases, there was a span of 16 bases. CDR3 region: CASSRASGSNGYTF. In DNA form, the CDR3 reads TGTGCCAGCAGCCGCGCCTCGGGGAGTAATGGCTACACCTTC. The full variable domain, its missing parts supplied by reference TRBV7-2 and TRBJ1-2, is GAGVSQSPSNKVTEKGKDVELRCDPISGHTALYWYRQSLGQGLEFLIYFQGNSAPDKSGLPSDRFSAERTGGSVSTLTIQRTQQEDSAVYLCASSRASGSNGYTFGSGTRLTVV.

The gene calls are TRBV28 and TRBJ2-3, with D perhaps assigned TRBD1 or TRBD2 (5 bases each). The CDR3 has 15 residues. Trimming left V 5 bases short and J 1 base short, with 13 bases between. The germline V gene has CDR1 MDHEN and CDR2 SYDVKM. DNA of the CDR3: TGTGCCAGCAGTGCCCCGGGGCAGCGCACAGATACGCAGTATTTT. Translating it yields CASSAPGQRTDTQYF. Full variable domain (missing parts from reference TRBV28 and TRBJ2-3): DVKVTQSSRYLVKRTGEKVFLECVQDMDHENMFWYRQDPGLGLRLIYFSYDVKMKEKGDIPEGYSVSREKKERFSLILESASTNQTSMYLCASSAPGQRTDTQYFGPGTRLTVL.

The chain is built from TRBV30 and TRBJ2-4; TRBD2 agrees at 10 bases. This CDR3 region has 20 residues. J was trimmed by 0 bases and V by 0 bases; bases with no gene match: 14. Germline V CDR1 and CDR2: GTSNPN, SVGIG (reference sequence). CDR3 in amino acids: CAWSVVSPLAGAVAKNIQYF. CDR3 DNA: TGTGCCTGGAGTGTGGTTAGTCCGCTAGCGGGAGCCGTAGCCAAAAACATTCAGTACTTC.

The V and J genes are TRBV5-1 and TRBJ2-7; D unresolved. V lost 2 bases and J 3 bases, leaving 15 bases between the germline ends. Germline CDR1 SGHRS, CDR2 YFSETQ. CDR3 length equals 15 residues. The CDR3: CASSFGHEVNYEQYF. CDR3 bases: TGCGCCAGCAGCTTTGGGCACGAAGTAAACTACGAGCAGTACTTC.

This chain joins TRBV7-2 and TRBJ1-2; D is unclear. The V end was cut by 5 bases, the J end by 5 bases, with 12 bases between. Germline V lookup: CDR1 SGHTA, CDR2 FQGNSA. CDR3 length: 13 amino acids. The DNA for the CDR3 is TGTGCCAGCAGCCTATCATGGGCGTATGGCTACACCTTC. Its protein product is CASSLSWAYGYTF.

The chain combines TRBV7-8 with TRBJ2-1; weak D call: TRBD2 (6 bases). The CDR3 loop spans 15 amino acids. CDR1 and CDR2 from the germline V gene are SGHVS and FQNEAQ. V was shortened by 4 bases and J by 6 bases, with 16 bases between the two germline ends. As DNA, the CDR3 is TGTGCCAGCAGCTCCCGTGGGCGGGGAACCAATGAGCAGTTCTTC. Amino acid sequence: CASSSRGRGTNEQFF.

The chain combines TRBV7-2 with TRBJ2-3; perhaps TRBD2 as D (6 bases). Per the germline V gene, CDR1 is SGHTA and CDR2 is FQGNSA. The CDR3 runs to 15 residues. V lost 8 bases and J lost 2, with 17 bases in between. The CDR3 region has the DNA TGTGCCAGCTGTCGCAGCGGGCTTTCCACAGATACGCAGTATTTT. It translates to CASCRSGLSTDTQYF.

V is TRBV7-2 and J is TRBJ2-5; 8 nucleotides align to TRBD1. J lost 1 base, V lost 5 bases, and 6 bases had no gene match. This CDR3 contains 15 residues. The germline V gene encodes CDR1 SGHTA and CDR2 FQGNSA. The CDR3 DNA follows: TGTGCCAGCAGCACTACAGGGGGGCGCCAAGAGACCCAGTACTTC. It codes for CASSTTGGRQETQYF.

The chain uses TRBV6-5 and TRBJ2-2; D may match TRBD1 or TRBD2 (5 bases each). Germline V gene data show CDR1 as MNHEY and CDR2 as SVGAGI. The CDR3 has 16 amino acids. V was cut by 2 bases and J by 6 bases, with 16 bases left in between. CDR3 in DNA: TGTGCCAGCAGTTACGCCGGGACGGTCAGGGCCGGGGAGCTGTTTTTT. This translates into CASSYAGTVRAGELFF.

The CDR3 nucleotides are TGCGCCAGCAGCTTGGCGGGACAGCTCTACAATGAGCAGTTCTTC. It encodes CASSLAGQLYNEQFF. This sequence joins TRBV5-1 and TRBJ2-1, with TRBD1 matching over 7 bases. Germline V gene data show CDR1 as SGHRS and CDR2 as YFSETQ. The CDR3 totals 15 residues. The V and J ends lost 0 bases and 3 bases, in that order; junction bases with no gene match: 3.

The genes are TRBV7-2 and TRBJ1-6, with D unresolved. Germline V lookup: CDR1 SGHTA, CDR2 FQGNSA. CDR3 size: 12 residues. V lost 1 base, J lost 8 bases, and 3 bases lay in between. In DNA, the CDR3 is TGTGCCAGCAGCTTAGGTTATTCACCCCTCCACTTT. This codes for CASSLGYSPLHF.

The J gene is TRBJ2-1, the V gene TRBV6-6; possible D gene TRBD2, 7 bases. CDR1 and CDR2 from the germline V gene are MNHNY and SVGAGI (reference sequence). The V and J ends lost 5 bases and 8 bases respectively, with 13 bases between them. The length of the CDR3 is 13 residues. The CDR3 reads CASSRGGADEQFF. CDR3 sequence (DNA): TGTGCCAGCAGTAGGGGGGGGGCTGATGAGCAGTTCTTC.

CDR3 coding DNA: TGTGCCAGCACCCGACAGGGACAGGGGAAGGTCTATGGCTACACCTTC. Translation: CASTRQGQGKVYGYTF. The J gene is TRBJ1-2, the V gene TRBV28; 10 bases align to TRBD1. Germline trimming cut 7 bases from V and 4 bases from J; bases unmatched to any gene: 12. The CDR3 contains 16 residues. Germline values: CDR1 MDHEN, CDR2 SYDVKM.

This clone appeared a few times. The chain employs TRBV6-1 and TRBJ2-6; D uncertain. V dropped 7 bases and J dropped 1 base, with 11 bases sitting between them. The germline gives CDR1 MNHNS, CDR2 SASEGT. This CDR3 has 15 amino acids. Here the CDR3 reads CASKREPSGANVLTF. In DNA form, the CDR3 reads TGTGCCAGCAAGAGAGAACCTTCTGGGGCCAACGTCCTGACTTTC.

The chain employs TRBV9 and TRBJ2-2, with D unresolved. Germline values: CDR1 SGDLS, CDR2 YYNGEE. The V and J ends lost 3 bases and 5 bases respectively, with 11 bases between them. The CDR3 is made up of 14 amino acids. The CDR3 nucleotides are TGTGCCAGCAGCGGTTTTTCTAGGACCGGGGAGCTGTTTTTT. The encoded protein is CASSGFSRTGELFF.

This chain connects TRBV11-2 to TRBJ2-7; 13 bases are a match to TRBD2. Germline V CDR1 and CDR2: SGHAT, FQNNGV. Unmatched junction bases numbered 11, after V lost 5 bases and J lost 10 bases. The CDR3 has 15 residues. CDR3 sequence (DNA): TGTGCCAGCAGCCCCTCCGGGACTAGCGGGATTAACCAGTACTTC. This sequence encodes CASSPSGTSGINQYF.

V gene TRBV6-6 combines with J gene TRBJ2-1; 10 nucleotides agree with TRBD1. This CDR3 spans 14 amino acids. V shed 6 bases, J shed 7 bases, and the junction held 6 bases outside the gene matches. The germline gives CDR1 MNHNY, CDR2 SVGAGI (reference sequence). CDR3 residues: CASRRPGQGNEQFF. The CDR3 DNA sequence: TGTGCCAGCAGGAGGCCGGGACAGGGGAATGAGCAGTTCTTC.

The rearrangement joins TRBV7-2 to TRBJ2-2, with 14 nucleotides matching TRBD2. The J segment lost 7 bases and the V segment lost 5 bases, leaving 6 bases of the junction unmatched. The CDR3 covers 16 residues. The germline gives CDR1 SGHTA, CDR2 FQGNSA. The CDR3 DNA reads as TGTGCCAGCAGCGGGACTAGCGGGAGATGGGACGGGGAGCTGTTTTTT. Translating gives CASSGTSGRWDGELFF.

This chain links TRBV18 with TRBJ2-7, with D maybe TRBD2 (6 bases). CDR3 length equals 15 residues. CDR1 and CDR2 (germline): KGHSH, LQKENI. With 6 bases removed from V and 7 bases from J, the gap between germline ends came to 22 bases. The CDR3 loop is CASSQRRASEGEQYF. CDR3 bases: TGTGCCAGCTCCCAACGGAGGGCGTCTGAGGGGGAGCAGTACTTC.

The J gene is TRBJ2-2, the V gene TRBV19, with TRBD2 identical over 10 bases. The CDR3 is 16 amino acids. Germline trimming cut 7 bases from V and 2 bases from J; bases unmatched to any gene: 7. Germline CDR1 reads LNHDA; CDR2 reads SQIVND (reference sequence). The CDR3 sequence is CASTTAGGPNTGELFF. CDR3 nucleotide sequence: TGTGCCAGTACCACAGCGGGAGGGCCCAACACCGGGGAGCTGTTTTTT.

This clone was seen a few times. The chain carries TRBV2 and TRBJ1-5; the match to TRBD1 covers 8 bases. V was clipped by 5 bases and J by 4 bases; unmatched bases: 7. Per the germline V gene, CDR1 is SNHLY and CDR2 is FYNNEI. The CDR3 has 15 amino acids. The CDR3 bases are TGTGCCAGCAGTAGGGGACAGGAAATAAATCAGCCCCAGCATTTT. Its translation is CASSRGQEINQPQHF.

For this clone: A junction end diverges from the germline sequence, so it may reflect a read error. The genes are TRBV7-3 and TRBJ2-3; possibly TRBD2 for D (6 bases). Germline V gives CDR1 SGHTA, CDR2 FQGTGA. The CDR3 loop spans 15 amino acids. The CDR3 loop reads CASSPGGSGTVTQYF. As DNA, the CDR3 is TGTGCCAGCAGCCCCGGGGGTTCAGGCACAGTTACGCAGTATTTT.

V and J are TRBV28 and TRBJ2-7; perhaps TRBD1 as D (6 bases). From germline, CDR1 is MDHEN and CDR2 SYDVKM. V was shortened by 7 bases and J by 3 bases, with 16 bases between the two germline ends. The CDR3 consists of 14 residues. CDR3 protein: CASNTPGQIYEQYF. In nucleotides, the CDR3 is TGTGCCAGCAATACACCGGGACAAATCTACGAGCAGTACTTC.

The chain recombines TRBV4-2 with TRBJ2-1; 7 bases agree with TRBD2. Germline lookup yields CDR1 LGHNA and CDR2 YNFKEQ. The CDR3 spans 16 residues. V was pared by 2 bases and J by 6 bases, with 10 bases of the junction left unmatched. CDR3 in DNA: TGTGCCAGCAGCCAACATCTGGCGGGAGCTCTCAATGAGCAGTTCTTC. Its translation: CASSQHLAGALNEQFF.